The 14 T cell receptor beta chains below all came from one sample that was sequenced in a study of graft-versus-host responses after intestinal transplantation. Assay used: immunoSEQ multiplex PCR; TCRdb lists only in-frame clones, some missing. The sample contains roughly 19,000 clones, around 95% of which appear only once. Here the sequenced sample was PBMCs, taken 23 days after intestinal transplant. The origin of the receptors is a human patient who received an intestinal transplant, so some T cells may come from the graft donor.

This clone was observed a few times. V gene TRBV4-1 combines with J gene TRBJ1-5; the match to TRBD1 covers 8 bases. Germline V CDR1 and CDR2: MGHRA, YSYEKL. V dropped 4 bases and J dropped 9; count of bases not matched to a gene: 8. This CDR3 has 14 amino acids. This chain's CDR3 is CASSPGQGGWPQHF. CDR3 DNA: TGCGCCAGCAGCCCAGGACAGGGCGGATGGCCCCAGCATTTT.

The chain is built from TRBV2 and TRBJ2-5; 10 nucleotides align to TRBD1. The J call is in doubt because the DNA end fits TRBJ2-7 better. The CDR3 has 16 amino acids. Germline V gene lookup returns CDR1 SNHLY and CDR2 FYNNEI. Here the CDR3 DNA reads TGTGCCAGCAGTGACCCGGGACAGGGGCTACCCTACGAGCAGTACTTC. This gives the protein CASSDPGQGLPYEQYF.

This clone occurred a few times. This chain uses TRBV7-2 with TRBJ2-7; D is perhaps TRBD2 (5 bases). V was cut by 0 bases and J by 4 bases, with 10 bases left in between. The V gene's germline CDR1 is SGHTA and CDR2 FQGNSA. CDR3 size: 14 residues. In DNA, the CDR3 is TGTGCCAGCAGCTTAGCGGGAGTTATATACGAGCAGTACTTC. Translation gives CASSLAGVIYEQYF.

The chain has TRBV29-1 and TRBJ1-5; D not certain. This CDR3 has 14 amino acids. Germline CDR1 and CDR2: SQVTM and ANQGSEA. Trimming left V 6 bases short and J 0 bases short, with 12 bases between. CDR3 in amino acids: CSVSFANSNQPQHF. The CDR3 DNA is TGCAGCGTCTCATTCGCAAATAGCAATCAGCCCCAGCATTTT.

V and J are TRBV28 and TRBJ1-6, with 9 bases fitting TRBD1. The CDR3 is 16 amino acids. J gave up 7 bases and V 7 bases, and 11 bases lay outside the gene matches. Per the germline V gene, CDR1 is MDHEN and CDR2 is SYDVKM. The CDR3: CASTETGGGTNSPLHF. CDR3 sequence (DNA): TGTGCCAGCACCGAAACAGGGGGCGGGACGAATTCACCCCTCCACTTT.

The chain recombines TRBV2 with TRBJ2-7; D might be TRBD1 (6 bases). This CDR3 spans 14 amino acids. Trimming removed 2 bases from V and 7 bases from J, with 15 bases in between. Germline CDR1 is SNHLY and CDR2 is FYNNEI. In DNA form, the CDR3 reads TGTGCCAGCAGTGAAACGGCAGGGGTTGGGGAGCAGTACTTC. Translation gives CASSETAGVGEQYF.

The J gene is TRBJ2-1, the V gene TRBV9; D not resolved. Trimming pared 0 bases from V and 13 bases from J, leaving 14 bases between. Germline CDR1 is SGDLS and CDR2 is YYNGEE. The CDR3 extends over 13 amino acids. CDR3 sequence reads: CASSVENERGQFF. CDR3 sequence (DNA): TGTGCCAGCAGCGTAGAGAACGAACGAGGACAGTTCTTC.

This clone was seen only once. The rearrangement joins TRBV18 to TRBJ2-1; D might be TRBD2 (5 bases). From germline, CDR1 is KGHSH and CDR2 LQKENI. The CDR3 runs to 16 residues. Trimming removed 0 bases at V and 5 bases at J, with 14 bases between. CDR3: CASSPPASIPDNEQFF. DNA of the CDR3: TGTGCCAGCTCACCACCGGCTAGCATACCTGACAATGAGCAGTTCTTC.

This chain links TRBV19 with TRBJ1-1; D remains ambiguous. CDR1 LNHDA and CDR2 SQIVND come from the germline V gene (reference sequence). The CDR3 covers 16 residues. V lost 5 bases, J lost 1 base, and 17 bases lay in between. This chain's CDR3 is CASSFFQVSENTEAFF. The CDR3 nucleotides read TGTGCCAGTAGTTTTTTCCAGGTTTCGGAGAACACTGAAGCTTTCTTT.

V usage is TRBV2 and J usage is TRBJ1-2; no definite D call. V lost 3 bases and J lost 4, with 9 bases in between. There are 13 residues in the CDR3. The V gene's germline CDR1 is SNHLY and CDR2 FYNNEI. The CDR3 loop is CASSEEPSYGYTF. CDR3 in DNA: TGTGCCAGCAGTGAGGAACCTTCCTATGGCTACACCTTC.

This chain connects TRBV28 to TRBJ1-4; D gene unclear. Trimming left V 4 bases short and J 0 bases short, with 12 bases between. Germline V lookup: CDR1 MDHEN, CDR2 SYDVKM. CDR3 length equals 16 residues. CDR3 nucleotides: TGTGCCAGCAGTTCCGACACAGTGTCAACTAATGAAAAACTGTTTTTT. As protein: CASSSDTVSTNEKLFF.

The rearrangement links TRBV27 to TRBJ2-1; tentatively, D is TRBD2 (7 bases). V was clipped by 7 bases and J by 0 bases, with 22 bases between them. This CDR3 has 18 residues. CDR1 is MNHEY, CDR2 SMNVEV, per germline (reference sequence). CDR3 amino acids: CASNPGGGGRSSYNEQFF. The CDR3 region has the DNA TGTGCCAGCAATCCCGGGGGAGGGGGAAGAAGCTCCTACAATGAGCAGTTCTTC.

The chain joins TRBV4-2 to TRBJ2-7, with 10 bases identical to TRBD2. Germline V gene sequence: CDR1 LGHNA, CDR2 YNFKEQ. V dropped 5 bases and J dropped 7; count of bases not matched to a gene: 23. This CDR3 region has 19 residues. The CDR3 sequence is CASSKALSGRAALPWEQYF. DNA for the CDR3: TGTGCCAGCAGCAAAGCTCTAAGCGGGAGGGCCGCCCTCCCATGGGAGCAGTACTTC.

The rearrangement links TRBV29-1 to TRBJ2-7; 9 positions agree with TRBD1. CDR1 and CDR2 from the germline V gene are SQVTM and ANQGSEA. The CDR3 extends over 13 amino acids. Trimming at V came to 6 bases and at J to 2 bases, leaving 5 bases not matched to a gene. CDR3 sequence: CSVEGQGPYEQYF. DNA for the CDR3: TGCAGCGTCGAGGGACAGGGTCCCTACGAGCAGTACTTC.